These 21 T cell receptor beta chains were sequenced from one sample in a study of blood T cell repertoires in COVID-19. Profiled with immunoSEQ multiplex PCR; TCRdb holds only in-frame clones, not every one. The sample holds about 81,000 clones; roughly 76% are singletons and the top ten take roughly 4.2%. The sequenced material came from peripheral blood. These TCRs come from a woman in her 50s with acute or convalescent COVID-19.

The table lists this clone with a few counts. CDR3 sequence (DNA): TGTGCCACCAGTGATGAAGCGGGGGGGAATCAGCCCCAGCATTTT. Translated, it gives CATSDEAGGNQPQHF. The rearrangement uses TRBV24-1 and TRBJ1-5; D perhaps matches TRBD1 (5 bases). From germline, CDR1 is KGHDR and CDR2 SFDVKD. V was shortened by 3 bases and J by 4 bases, with 12 bases between the two germline ends. The CDR3 spans 15 residues.

This clone was seen just once. J is TRBJ2-3 and V is TRBV4-2; possibly TRBD2 for D (6 bases). Per germline, CDR1 LGHNA and CDR2 YNFKEQ. The V gene lost 1 base and the J gene lost 6 bases, with 17 bases spanning the gap. The CDR3 contains 16 residues. CDR3 DNA sequence: TGTGCCAGCAGCCAAGTCCAGACTAGTGGGACCGATACGCAGTATTTT. It specifies CASSQVQTSGTDTQYF.

The chain is built from TRBV6-5 and TRBJ2-2; TRBD1 agrees at 7 bases. CDR3 length equals 15 residues. Germline assignment: CDR1 MNHEY and CDR2 SVGAGI. V lost 8 bases, J lost 4 bases, and 10 bases stayed unmatched. The CDR3 sequence: CASGTAAKTTGELFF. As DNA, the CDR3 is TGTGCCAGCGGGACAGCAGCGAAGACCACCGGGGAGCTGTTTTTT.

CDR3 nucleotides: TGCGCCAGCAGCTTGGTGGGACAGAAATCCTCTGGAAACACCATATATTTT. Residues: CASSLVGQKSSGNTIYF. V is TRBV5-1 and J is TRBJ1-3, with 7 positions matching TRBD1. V lost 0 bases and J lost 0; bases outside the gene matches: 6. Germline CDR1 and CDR2: SGHRS and YFSETQ. This CDR3 is 17 amino acids long.

V and J are TRBV15 and TRBJ2-7; 7 bases fit TRBD2. V was clipped by 6 bases and J by 4 bases; unmatched bases: 9. Germline V lookup: CDR1 LNHNV, CDR2 YYDKDF (reference sequence). The CDR3 is 14 residues long. DNA for the CDR3: TGTGCCACCAGTAGGACCGGGGGGACGTACGAGCAGTACTTC. Its translation: CATSRTGGTYEQYF. Complete variable domain (other parts from reference TRBV15 and TRBJ2-7): DAMVIQNPRYQVTQFGKPVTLSCSQTLNHNVMYWYQQKSSQAPKLLFHYYDKDFNNEADTPDNFQSRRPNTSFCFLDIRSPGLGDTAMYLCATSRTGGTYEQYFGPGTRLTVT.

This clone was observed a handful of times. The chain recombines TRBV5-1 with TRBJ1-1, with 7 bases identical to TRBD1. With 6 bases clipped from V and 0 bases from J, the junction kept 2 bases outside the gene matches. The CDR3 loop spans 13 amino acids. Germline CDR1 is SGHRS and CDR2 is YFSETQ. The CDR3 DNA reads TGCGCCAGCAAGGGACAGATGAACACTGAAGCTTTCTTT. Translated, it gives CASKGQMNTEAFF.

This clone was counted between two and nine times. CDR3 protein: CASSDSRRNQPQHF. DNA for the CDR3: TGTGCCAGTAGTGACAGCCGACGCAATCAGCCCCAGCATTTT. The chain joins TRBV19 to TRBJ1-5; weak D call: TRBD1 (5 bases). Germline values: CDR1 LNHDA, CDR2 SQIVND (reference sequence). There are 14 residues in the CDR3. With 5 bases removed from V and 2 bases from J, the gap between germline ends came to 10 bases.

This sequence joins TRBV18 and TRBJ1-1; 9 positions agree with TRBD1. From germline, CDR1 is KGHSH and CDR2 LQKENI. The V gene end was trimmed by 2 bases and the J gene end by 4 bases; junction bases not matched to a gene: 11. This CDR3 is built from 17 residues. In DNA form, the CDR3 reads TGTGCCAGCTCACCAACCAGCCTTGGACAGGGGAGCACTGAAGCTTTCTTT. Its translation is CASSPTSLGQGSTEAFF. Filled out from reference TRBV18 and TRBJ1-1, the complete variable domain reads NAGVMQNPRHLVRRRGQEARLRCSPMKGHSHVYWYRQLPEEGLKFMVYLQKENIIDESGMPKERFSAEFPKEGPSILRIQQVVRGDSAAYFCASSPTSLGQGSTEAFFGQGTRLTVV.

The J gene is TRBJ1-1, the V gene TRBV28; TRBD1 agrees at 8 bases. Per germline, CDR1 MDHEN and CDR2 SYDVKM. The CDR3 is made up of 17 amino acids. The ends lost 1 base at V and 1 base at J; junction bases unmatched: 8. In DNA, the CDR3 is TGTGCCAGCAGTTTATTGACCGGGACAGGACAGAACACTGAAGCTTTCTTT. It codes for CASSLLTGTGQNTEAFF.

This chain uses TRBV29-1 with TRBJ2-7; maybe TRBD1 (6 bases). The CDR3 has 13 residues. Looked up from germline, CDR1 is SQVTM and CDR2 is ANQGSEA. Trimming shortened V by 3 bases and J by 3 bases, and 12 bases separated the two germline ends. The CDR3 region has the DNA TGCAGCGTTGAGTTGACAGGCCACTACGAGCAGTACTTC. Translation: CSVELTGHYEQYF.

This chain links TRBV6-5 with TRBJ2-3, with 7 bases matching TRBD2. CDR1 is MNHEY and CDR2 is SVGAGI in the germline V gene. The CDR3 is 14 residues long. The ends lost 2 bases at V and 6 bases at J; junction bases unmatched: 5. CDR3 protein: CASSYRLAEDTQYF. The DNA for the CDR3 is TGTGCCAGCAGTTACCGGCTAGCGGAGGATACGCAGTATTTT.

The genes are TRBV19 and TRBJ1-1, with a weak D call TRBD1 (5 bases). V shed 5 bases and J shed 6 bases, with 22 bases lying between them. The CDR3 sequence is 16 residues long. Germline CDR1 is LNHDA and CDR2 is SQIVND (reference sequence). CDR3 region: CASSLGRGRRSAEAFF. DNA of the CDR3: TGTGCCAGTAGTCTAGGCCGGGGGAGGCGAAGCGCTGAAGCTTTCTTT.

The CDR3 protein is CASSVTGTSRVNEQFF. DNA of the CDR3: TGTGCCAGCAGCGTGACCGGGACTAGCAGGGTCAATGAGCAGTTCTTC. This chain links TRBV9 with TRBJ2-1; 9 bases are a match to TRBD2. The CDR3 contains 16 residues. The germline V gene encodes CDR1 SGDLS and CDR2 YYNGEE. After removal of 2 bases from V and 6 bases from J, the junction contained 9 bases not matched to a gene.

The chain carries TRBV2 and TRBJ1-2, with 7 bases lining up with TRBD1. The ends lost 6 bases at V and 5 bases at J; junction bases unmatched: 9. The CDR3 is 14 residues long. Germline CDR1 is SNHLY and CDR2 is FYNNEI. In DNA, the CDR3 is TGTGCCAGCAGGAAGGGACAGACCCTTTATGGCTACACCTTC. It yields the protein CASRKGQTLYGYTF.

The chain has TRBV29-1 and TRBJ1-2; 9 nucleotides align to TRBD1. Germline V gene lookup returns CDR1 SQVTM and CDR2 ANQGSEA. This CDR3 spans 11 amino acids. With 6 bases clipped from V and 11 bases from J, the junction kept 7 bases outside the gene matches. The CDR3 DNA reads TGCAGCGTCTCTGACAGGGGGGGATACACCTTC. Translated: CSVSDRGGYTF.

The rearrangement uses TRBV6-1 and TRBJ1-3, with 10 bases aligning to TRBD1. CDR3 size: 17 residues. The junction had 6 bases not matched to a gene; V was cut back by 4 bases and J by 0 bases. The germline gives CDR1 MNHNS, CDR2 SASEGT. Here the CDR3 reads CASSGGQGRLSGNTIYF. CDR3 coding DNA: TGTGCCAGCAGTGGGGGACAGGGGCGCCTCTCTGGAAACACCATATATTTT.

This clone was seen only a few times. The same CDR3 also results from other DNA sequences found in this sample. J is TRBJ1-2 and V is TRBV11-2, with TRBD1 identical over 8 bases. Germline CDR1 reads SGHAT; CDR2 reads FQNNGV. The CDR3 covers 15 residues. The trim removed 4 bases at V and 2 bases at J, leaving 6 bases unmatched. CDR3 sequence reads: CASSSGRTGNYGYTF. The CDR3 DNA sequence: TGTGCCAGCAGCTCTGGGAGGACAGGGAACTATGGCTACACCTTC.

J is TRBJ2-5 and V is TRBV19; TRBD2 matches at 9 bases. This CDR3 contains 16 residues. Germline trimming cut 3 bases from V and 1 base from J; bases unmatched to any gene: 6. Per germline, CDR1 LNHDA and CDR2 SQIVND (reference sequence). The CDR3 nucleotides read TGTGCCAGTAGTATGTTCCTAGCGGGGACCCAAGAGACCCAGTACTTC. As protein: CASSMFLAGTQETQYF.

The chain couples TRBV5-1 to TRBJ1-2, with TRBD1 as a possible D gene (6 bases). In germline, CDR1 is SGHRS, CDR2 YFSETQ. Trimming took off 0 bases at V and 3 bases at J, with 12 bases between the two ends. This CDR3 has 15 residues. The CDR3 here is CASSLGQVTYYGYTF. CDR3 sequence (DNA): TGCGCCAGCAGCTTGGGACAGGTCACATACTATGGCTACACCTTC.

J is TRBJ2-1 and V is TRBV6-5; D is uncertain. Trimming took 7 bases from V and 0 from J, leaving 13 bases between them. The CDR3 has 15 residues. CDR1 is MNHEY and CDR2 is SVGAGI in the germline V gene. The CDR3 sequence: CASKVTESSYNEQFF. DNA for the CDR3: TGTGCCAGCAAAGTTACTGAGAGCTCCTACAATGAGCAGTTCTTC.

About this clone: Distinct nucleotide sequences in the sample also encode this CDR3. CDR3 DNA sequence: TGTGCCAGCAGCTTAGGTCCAGGTAACACTGAAGCTTTCTTT. Its translation is CASSLGPGNTEAFF. The chain combines TRBV7-2 with TRBJ1-1; no clear D gene. The CDR3 sequence is 14 residues long. The V end was cut by 1 base, the J end by 2 bases, with 8 bases between. From germline, CDR1 is SGHTA and CDR2 FQGNSA.